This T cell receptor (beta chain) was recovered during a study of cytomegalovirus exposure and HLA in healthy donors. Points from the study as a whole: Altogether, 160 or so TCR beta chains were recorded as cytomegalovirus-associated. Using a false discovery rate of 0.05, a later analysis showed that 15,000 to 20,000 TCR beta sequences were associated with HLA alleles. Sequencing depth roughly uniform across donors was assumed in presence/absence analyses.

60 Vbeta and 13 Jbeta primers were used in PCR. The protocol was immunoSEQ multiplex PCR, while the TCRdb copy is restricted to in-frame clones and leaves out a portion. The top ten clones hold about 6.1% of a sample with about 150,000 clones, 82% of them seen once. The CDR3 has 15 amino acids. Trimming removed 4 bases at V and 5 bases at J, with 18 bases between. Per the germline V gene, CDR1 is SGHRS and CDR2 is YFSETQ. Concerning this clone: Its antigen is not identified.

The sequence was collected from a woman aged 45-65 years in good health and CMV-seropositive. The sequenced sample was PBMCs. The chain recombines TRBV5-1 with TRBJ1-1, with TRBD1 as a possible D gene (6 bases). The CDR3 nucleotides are TGCGCCAGCAGCGGCCGGATTGGGGGCGGGACTGAAGCTTTCTTT. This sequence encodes CASSGRIGGGTEAFF.